This T cell receptor beta chain was recovered during a study of CD8 T cells in ankylosing spondylitis. Whole-study findings and limits: Seven to nine highly homologous variants formed a TCR beta motif that appeared characteristic of ankylosing spondylitis blood.

Quantitative molecular-barcoded 5'-RACE generated the TCR beta libraries. TCRdb recomputed calls from the 5' RACE reads with MiXCR, one row per CDR3 protein. Here the sample spans roughly 220,000 distinct CDR3 sequences, roughly 18% being singletons. CDR3 size: 15 residues. V was pared by 0 bases and J by 3 bases, with 11 bases between. Germline assignment: CDR1 SGHAT and CDR2 FQDESV (reference sequence). This clonotype was counted ten times or more. Its target is not known. Sequencing was carried out using blood, either unsorted or a sorted T cell fraction (not recorded which). This rearrangement joins TRBV11-1 to TRBJ1-1; D perhaps matches TRBD1 (5 bases). This TCR derives from a male donor with ankylosing spondylitis. CDR3 bases: TGTGCCAGCAGCTTAGCTGTTGGGGGGGACACTGAAGCTTTCTTT. It yields the protein CASSLAVGGDTEAFF.